Presented here are 27 T cell receptor beta chains from one specimen sequenced in a study of blood T cell repertoires in COVID-19. Some clones are missing from TCRdb's copy, which holds only in-frame ones; the method was immunoSEQ multiplex PCR. Counted here are about 220,000 clones, roughly 85% occurring once; the ten biggest clones make up under 2.5%. The sample was peripheral blood. The receptors derive from an older woman with COVID-19, enrolled during active disease.

The rearrangement joins TRBV3-1 (or the pseudogene TRBV3-2) to TRBJ1-1; 7 bases are a match to TRBD1. After removal of 2 bases from V and 6 bases from J, the junction contained 3 bases not matched to a gene. This CDR3 contains 13 residues. The germline V gene encodes CDR1 LGHDT and CDR2 YNNKEL (reference sequence). The CDR3 bases are TGTGCCAGCAGCCAAAGGCAGGGGGCTGAAGCTTTCTTT. Protein sequence: CASSQRQGAEAFF.

V is TRBV5-5 and J is TRBJ2-2; D might be TRBD2 (6 bases). The CDR3 totals 16 residues. V was trimmed by 0 bases and J by 1 base, leaving 10 bases between them. Per the germline V gene, CDR1 is SGHKS and CDR2 is YYEKEE (reference sequence). The CDR3 sequence: CASSLERRGNTGELFF. CDR3 sequence (DNA): TGTGCCAGCAGCTTGGAGCGGCGGGGGAACACCGGGGAGCTGTTTTTT.

J is TRBJ2-5 and V is TRBV24-1, with 11 bases aligning to TRBD2. The ends lost 3 bases at V and 1 base at J; junction bases unmatched: 6. CDR1 KGHDR and CDR2 SFDVKD come from the germline V gene. This CDR3 contains 17 residues. The CDR3 sequence: CATSDAYGLAGQETQYF. The CDR3, as DNA: TGTGCCACCAGTGATGCTTATGGACTAGCGGGCCAAGAGACCCAGTACTTC.

The CDR3 reads CASSIGGSTNEKLFF. The CDR3 DNA reads as TGTGCCAGTAGTATCGGGGGGTCAACTAATGAAAAACTGTTTTTT. V and J are TRBV19 and TRBJ1-4; D might be TRBD1 (5 bases). V lost 3 bases and J 0 bases, leaving 8 bases between the germline ends. Per germline, CDR1 LNHDA and CDR2 SQIVND (reference sequence). The CDR3 has 15 amino acids.

The chain couples TRBV2 to TRBJ2-3; 10 nucleotides align to TRBD2. The CDR3 is 16 amino acids. Germline V gene lookup returns CDR1 SNHLY and CDR2 FYNNEI. V shed 7 bases and J 4 bases; nucleotides not matched to a gene: 11. Written as DNA, the CDR3 is TGTGCCAGCAAATTCCTCCCGGGACTAGCGTCAGATACGCAGTATTTT. This encodes CASKFLPGLASDTQYF.

The rearrangement links TRBV30 to TRBJ1-2; maybe TRBD1 (5 bases). The V end was cut by 3 bases, the J end by 3 bases, with 14 bases between. The length of the CDR3 is 14 residues. Germline CDR1 GTSNPN, CDR2 SVGIG (reference sequence). In nucleotides, the CDR3 is TGTGCCTGGAGCCCCGGGGGATATGACTATGGCTACACCTTC. Translation gives CAWSPGGYDYGYTF.

The genes are TRBV23-1 and TRBJ2-6; 9 bases fit TRBD1. TRBV23-1 is an ORF, and what it does is uncertain. V lost 0 bases, J lost 1 base, and 10 bases stayed unmatched. There are 20 residues in the CDR3. CDR3 in DNA: TGCGCCAGCAGTCAATCTAAAAGCACAGGGGGCTTTTCTGGGGCCAACGTCCTGACTTTC. Encoded protein: CASSQSKSTGGFSGANVLTF.

The chain employs TRBV30 and TRBJ1-1; 7 bases line up with TRBD1. CDR3 length: 14 residues. Germline CDR1 and CDR2: GTSNPN and SVGIG (reference sequence). Trimming cost V 2 bases and J 1 base; bases outside gene matches: 4. The chain's CDR3 is CAWSTGQQNTEAFF. The CDR3 DNA reads TGTGCCTGGAGTACGGGACAGCAGAACACTGAAGCTTTCTTT.

The chain couples TRBV19 to TRBJ2-3; D might be TRBD2 (6 bases). Trimming took off 7 bases at V and 2 bases at J, with 13 bases between the two ends. This CDR3 spans 14 amino acids. Germline V CDR1 and CDR2: LNHDA, SQIVND (reference sequence). This CDR3 is CASTGGLHTDTQYF. In DNA form, the CDR3 reads TGTGCCAGTACCGGGGGACTCCACACAGATACGCAGTATTTT.

The V and J genes are TRBV5-6 and TRBJ2-7, with 7 nucleotides matching TRBD1. Germline V CDR1 and CDR2: SGHDT, YYEEEE. There are 13 residues in the CDR3. V was clipped by 2 bases and J by 7 bases; unmatched bases: 6. In DNA, the CDR3 is TGTGCCAGCAGCTTCCCAGGGGGTAGAGAGCAGTACTTC. Residues: CASSFPGGREQYF. Full variable domain (missing parts from reference TRBV5-6 and TRBJ2-7): DAGVTQSPTHLIKTRGQQVTLRCSPKSGHDTVSWYQQALGQGPQFIFQYYEEEERQRGNFPDRFSGHQFPNYSSELNVNALLLGDSALYLCASSFPGGREQYFGPGTRLTVT.

The rearrangement joins TRBV7-3 to TRBJ1-2; D is undetermined. This CDR3 has 13 amino acids. V lost 0 bases to trimming and J lost 8 bases, with 10 bases between them. Per germline, CDR1 SGHTA and CDR2 FQGTGA. CDR3: CASSLTVLEGYTF. CDR3 in DNA: TGTGCCAGCAGCTTAACCGTCCTCGAGGGCTACACCTTC.

V usage is TRBV11-3 and J usage is TRBJ1-6, with 7 nucleotides matching TRBD1. The CDR3 spans 14 residues. Germline-derived CDR1 and CDR2 are SGHNT and YENEEA. After removal of 3 bases from V and 6 bases from J, the junction contained 2 bases not matched to a gene. The CDR3 is CASSFNRGNSPLHF. CDR3 bases: TGTGCCAGCAGCTTCAACAGGGGTAATTCACCCCTCCACTTT.

J is TRBJ2-1 and V is TRBV14, with a tentative D call TRBD1 (5 bases). The CDR3 runs 14 residues. CDR1 SGHDN and CDR2 FVKESK come from the germline V gene. Trimming took off 1 base at V and 5 bases at J, with 9 bases between the two ends. CDR3 region: CASSQGRVNNEQFF. The CDR3 DNA sequence: TGTGCCAGCAGCCAAGGCAGGGTTAACAATGAGCAGTTCTTC.

This sequence joins TRBV7-2 and TRBJ1-4; 8 positions match TRBD1. Germline V lookup: CDR1 SGHTA, CDR2 FQGNSA. V lost 2 bases and J lost 7; bases outside the gene matches: 6. CDR3 length equals 15 residues. CDR3 amino acids: CASSLNSGGREKLFF. CDR3 DNA sequence: TGTGCCAGCAGCTTAAACTCAGGGGGCCGTGAAAAACTGTTTTTT.

The chain combines TRBV19 with TRBJ1-2, with 7 bases lining up with TRBD1. The germline CDR1 and CDR2 sequences are LNHDA and SQIVND (reference sequence). The CDR3 has 14 amino acids. V shed 4 bases, J shed 14 bases, and the junction held 16 bases outside the gene matches. The CDR3 here is CASSTTSTGPQGTF. The CDR3 region has the DNA TGTGCCAGTAGTACCACCTCGACAGGACCACAGGGGACCTTC.

The genes are TRBV9 and TRBJ2-3; D possibly corresponds to TRBD1 (5 bases). The V end was cut by 3 bases, the J end by 0 bases, with 8 bases between. Germline assignment: CDR1 SGDLS and CDR2 YYNGEE. The CDR3 sequence is 14 residues long. CDR3 sequence reads: CASSATVSTDTQYF. CDR3 DNA sequence: TGTGCCAGCAGCGCGACAGTTAGCACAGATACGCAGTATTTT.

The chain uses TRBV6-6 and TRBJ2-1; possibly TRBD2 for D (6 bases). CDR1 is MNHNY and CDR2 is SVGAGI in the germline V gene (reference sequence). This CDR3 region has 12 residues. V was trimmed by 0 bases and J by 14 bases, leaving 11 bases between them. The CDR3 nucleotides read TGTGCCAGCAGTTACTCAGGAGGGGAAGAGTTCTTC. Translating gives CASSYSGGEEFF.

V and J are TRBV4-1 and TRBJ2-7; 7 positions agree with TRBD2. Germline assignment: CDR1 MGHRA and CDR2 YSYEKL. Trimming removed 3 bases from V and 5 bases from J; junction bases left unmatched: 13. The CDR3 has 16 amino acids. This CDR3 reads CASSQQGLTRWNEQYF. CDR3 DNA sequence: TGCGCCAGCAGCCAGCAGGGACTAACGAGGTGGAACGAGCAGTACTTC.

The J gene is TRBJ1-3, the V gene TRBV7-3; D uncertain. V lost 3 bases and J 3 bases, leaving 12 bases between the germline ends. This CDR3 is 15 amino acids long. Germline CDR1 is SGHTA and CDR2 is FQGTGA. CDR3 DNA: TGTGCCAGCAGCTTGAGTGCGGAGTTTGGAAACACCATATATTTT. Residues: CASSLSAEFGNTIYF.

The chain employs TRBV3-1 (or the pseudogene TRBV3-2) and TRBJ1-4; D gene unclear. Deletions cut 3 bases from V and 3 bases from J, with 5 bases between. CDR3 length: 13 amino acids. Germline V gene data show CDR1 as LGHDT and CDR2 as YNNKEL (reference sequence). The DNA of the CDR3 is TGTGCCAGCAGCCAGGCCGCTAATGAAAAACTGTTTTTT. Translation gives CASSQAANEKLFF.

V and J are TRBV5-1 and TRBJ2-3; 12 bases map to TRBD2. This CDR3 spans 16 amino acids. CDR1 SGHRS and CDR2 YFSETQ come from the germline V gene. Unmatched junction bases numbered 3, after V lost 2 bases and J lost 2 bases. The CDR3 sequence: CASSFRTSGATDTQYF. The CDR3 nucleotides are TGCGCCAGCAGCTTTAGGACTAGCGGGGCCACAGATACGCAGTATTTT.

This rearrangement joins TRBV5-1 to TRBJ1-1; maybe TRBD1 (6 bases). CDR1 SGHRS and CDR2 YFSETQ come from the germline V gene. The length of the CDR3 is 13 residues. V was clipped by 4 bases and J by 7 bases, with 14 bases between them. This CDR3 is CASSPRGGVEAFF. The CDR3 coding sequence is TGCGCCAGCAGCCCCAGGGGTGGAGTTGAAGCTTTCTTT.

Concerning this clone itself: This same CDR3 is encoded by further DNA sequences in the sample. The J gene is TRBJ1-2, the V gene TRBV18; D possibly corresponds to TRBD1 (6 bases). Trimming took off 3 bases at V and 2 bases at J, with 7 bases between the two ends. The germline gives CDR1 KGHSH, CDR2 LQKENI. The CDR3 is 13 residues long. The CDR3 spells CASSPDRNYGYTF. Here the CDR3 DNA reads TGTGCCAGCTCACCTGACAGGAACTATGGCTACACCTTC.

The V and J genes are TRBV7-9 and TRBJ2-7, with 7 nucleotides matching TRBD1. This CDR3 is 12 amino acids long. Germline V CDR1 and CDR2: SEHNR, FQNEAQ (reference sequence). Trimming at V came to 4 bases and at J to 6 bases, leaving 3 bases not matched to a gene. The CDR3 loop is CASSYSGGEQYF. CDR3 sequence (DNA): TGTGCCAGCAGCTACTCAGGGGGCGAGCAGTACTTC.

This chain connects TRBV19 to TRBJ2-2, with D perhaps matching TRBD2 (6 bases). V was cut by 3 bases and J by 2 bases, with 10 bases left in between. CDR3 size: 15 residues. Germline-derived CDR1 and CDR2 are LNHDA and SQIVND (reference sequence). The CDR3 nucleotides are TGTGCCAGTAGTATTAGGGCGGGAAACACCGGGGAGCTGTTTTTT. It is translated as CASSIRAGNTGELFF.

The V call is TRBV4-1, the J call TRBJ2-2, with D possibly TRBD2 on 5 matching bases. Germline V gives CDR1 MGHRA, CDR2 YSYEKL. Trimming removed 1 base at V and 5 bases at J, with 14 bases between. The CDR3 runs to 16 residues. CDR3 residues: CASSQVSPGLTGELFF. The CDR3 bases are TGCGCCAGCAGCCAAGTTTCTCCAGGACTGACCGGGGAGCTGTTTTTT.

The rearrangement joins TRBV2 to TRBJ1-2; D not certain. The germline V and J ends were trimmed by 6 bases and 2 bases, with 10 bases remaining between them. Germline CDR1 and CDR2: SNHLY and FYNNEI. This CDR3 has 13 amino acids. This CDR3 is CASSVHPNYGYTF. The CDR3 nucleotides are TGTGCCAGCAGCGTACATCCAAACTATGGCTACACCTTC.